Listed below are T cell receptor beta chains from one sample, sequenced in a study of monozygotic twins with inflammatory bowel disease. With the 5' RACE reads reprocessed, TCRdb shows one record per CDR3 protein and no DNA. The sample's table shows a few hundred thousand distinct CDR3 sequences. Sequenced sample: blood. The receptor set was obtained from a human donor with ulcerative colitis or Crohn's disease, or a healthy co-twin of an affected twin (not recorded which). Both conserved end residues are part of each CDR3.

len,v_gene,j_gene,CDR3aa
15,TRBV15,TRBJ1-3,CATSREGIRESTIYF
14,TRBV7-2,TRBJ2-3,CASSFTLGTDTQYF
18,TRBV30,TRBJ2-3,CAWSVKSNWPGETDTQYF
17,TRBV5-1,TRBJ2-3,CASSRGLAGGPGDTQYF
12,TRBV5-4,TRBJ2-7,CASSLDLYEQYF
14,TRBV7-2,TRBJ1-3,CASSLQRATNTIYF
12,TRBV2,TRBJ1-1,CASRLGSTEAFF
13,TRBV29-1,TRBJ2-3,CSVEVPDTDTQYF
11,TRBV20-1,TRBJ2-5,CSAKGEETQYF
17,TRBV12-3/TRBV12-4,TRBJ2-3,CASSPSLAGGVGDTQYF
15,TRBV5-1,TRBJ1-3,CASSSGTNSGNTIYF
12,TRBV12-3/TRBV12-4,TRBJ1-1,CASSLLPPEAFF
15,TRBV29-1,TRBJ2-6,CSVPAPGAGANVLTF
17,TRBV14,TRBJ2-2,CASSRKAFAGGTGELFF
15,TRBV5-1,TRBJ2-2,CASSLGASVDGELFF
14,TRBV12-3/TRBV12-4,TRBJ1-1,CASSLYGAGTEAFF
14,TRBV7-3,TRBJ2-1,CASSRLAGVGEQFF